Included here is one TCR beta chain sequence, with context. This clone was detected once. Its antigen is still unknown. No much larger clonotype is one base removed from it; base qualities were not supplied. These data are taken from a study of blood T cell repertoires in COVID-19 (dated by TCRdb to 2020 to 2022). For the study in its entirety: The collaborator samples originated in the United States, Italy and Spain and spanned the acute and convalescent phases of COVID-19. The prospective study material was composed of cDNA or gDNA derived from T cells, B-cell-depleted T cells, or PBMCs. Subjects who had been exposed to COVID-19, were actively infected with it, or had recovered from it provided the deeply sampled blood TCRbeta repertoires that made up the dataset. A freely available public database, intended as a resource for researchers studying the immune response to SARS-CoV-2, is where the repertoires were released. The samples were drawn from the first 160 participants of the ongoing ImmuneRACE study and from 1,254 subjects provided by 6 global collaborators. A de-identified subject ID, COVID-19 status, age in years and sex were almost always included in the sample metadata. HLA class I and class II types, where available, came from metadata supplied by the sample provider rather than from assay-based typing.

A second Seattle source provided samples from volunteer blood donors who had recovered from COVID-19. Each collaborating institution followed its own protocols to collect whole blood in K2EDTA tubes. For TCRbeta analysis, collaborator samples were shipped as frozen whole blood, as isolated PBMCs, or as DNA extracted from either sample type. TCRbeta CDR3 regions were amplified from genomic DNA using the immunoSEQ Assay, a bias-controlled multiplex PCR. As for how the authors treated the data: The number of nucleated cells in each sample was estimated from the amplification of reference gene primers within the assay. To quantify the absolute abundance of each unique TCRbeta CDR3 rearrangement, sequence reads were collapsed and filtered. For each sample, productive Simpson clonality was calculated as the square root of Simpson's diversity index over productive rearrangements. TCRdb stores this immuneACCESS table with in-frame sequences only. Part of the clones is absent; in the studies checked, under half of the shortfall reflects unresolved V genes, and no reason is known for the rest. V, J and clone size are taken as reported in that table, and D and trimming were inferred from the DNA itself. The sample contains 200,000 to 250,000 clones, roughly 80% of them found a single time. The ten largest account for around 5.5% of the sample.

General findings and caveats noted by the study authors: The amount of clinical and demographic metadata varied by source and participant and was provided uncurated.

Looking up the germline V gene (reference sequence) yields CDR1 MNHNY and CDR2 SVGAGI. V loses 5 bases at its end and J loses 7 bases; junction bases beyond the gene matches: 12. From the cysteine through the phenylalanine, the CDR3 covers 15 amino acids. Only the CDR3 portion is preserved as DNA: 45 bases, with reading frame beginning at the first base. The clonotype was recovered from a woman aged 55-69 years who had recovered from COVID-19. The chain is encoded by TRBV6-6 joined to TRBJ2-7, and 9 junction bases match TRBD2. Sample: peripheral blood. The CDR3 protein sequence reads: CASSGPGLAGREQYF. The sequenced DNA: TGTGCCAGCAGTGGACCGGGGCTAGCGGGGAGGGAGCAGTACTTC.